Following are 8 T cell receptor beta chains from one sample sequenced in a study of PD-L1 blockade in urothelial cancer. Sequenced by immunoSEQ multiplex PCR; TCRdb stores in-frame clones only, minus some. The sample contains tens of thousands of clones, around 87% of which appear only once. Source: PBMCs, taken around atezolizumab (anti-PD-L1) treatment. The receptors were sampled from a man aged 45 to 65 with urothelial cancer.

The chain combines TRBV6-5 with TRBJ1-2; the D gene is possibly TRBD1 (6 bases). Germline CDR1 MNHEY, CDR2 SVGAGI. The CDR3 consists of 15 residues. V was trimmed by 6 bases and J by 2 bases, leaving 16 bases between them. The CDR3 region has the DNA TGTGCCAGCAGCGACACCTATGGACAGAACTATGGCTACACCTTC. This codes for CASSDTYGQNYGYTF.

The chain's CDR3 is CASSQDPGGLNTNEQFF. CDR3 bases: TGTGCCAGCAGCCAAGATCCAGGGGGCTTGAACACGAATGAGCAGTTCTTC. The rearrangement links TRBV4-2 to TRBJ2-1; the match to TRBD1 covers 8 bases. The V and J ends lost 0 bases and 7 bases, in that order; junction bases with no gene match: 11. CDR3 length: 17 amino acids. The germline V gene encodes CDR1 LGHNA and CDR2 YNFKEQ.

The rearrangement joins TRBV10-3 to TRBJ2-3; D not certain. CDR1 ENHRY and CDR2 SYGVKD come from the germline V gene. V shed 6 bases and J shed 6 bases, with 10 bases lying between them. The CDR3 covers 12 residues. For the CDR3, the DNA is TGTGCCATCAGGACGAGCGTGGATACGCAGTATTTT. Its protein is CAIRTSVDTQYF.

This clone was seen once. V gene TRBV9 combines with J gene TRBJ2-7; D is perhaps TRBD2 (5 bases). This CDR3 is built from 14 residues. V lost 4 bases, J lost 4 bases, and 15 bases lay in between. CDR1 and CDR2 (germline): SGDLS, YYNGEE. The CDR3 loop reads CASSRGEGVYEQYF. The CDR3 nucleotides are TGTGCCAGCAGCAGAGGAGAGGGAGTGTACGAGCAGTACTTC.

V gene TRBV16 combines with J gene TRBJ1-4, with D possibly TRBD1 on 6 matching bases. The CDR3 covers 16 residues. Germline V gene data show CDR1 as KGHSY and CDR2 as FQNENV. V lost 4 bases and J 8 bases, leaving 20 bases between the germline ends. The CDR3 nucleotides are TGTGCCAGCAGCCTTCCACTTGGGGGCACGGAAGAAAAACTGTTTTTT. As protein: CASSLPLGGTEEKLFF.

The chain has TRBV2 and TRBJ2-1; unclear D gene. The V gene lost 4 bases and the J gene lost 5 bases, with 18 bases spanning the gap. From germline, CDR1 is SNHLY and CDR2 FYNNEI. This CDR3 region has 16 residues. In DNA, the CDR3 is TGTGCCAGCAGTGTGGAGAACTTCGGGTCTCACAATGAGCAGTTCTTC. As protein: CASSVENFGSHNEQFF.

The chain links TRBV15 to TRBJ1-1; D may be TRBD1 (6 bases). The CDR3 length is 16 residues. Trimming stripped 1 base from V and 3 bases from J, with 15 bases between. CDR1 is LNHNV, CDR2 YYDKDF, per germline (reference sequence). The chain's CDR3 is CATSRGVRGMDTEAFF. The CDR3 DNA reads TGTGCCACCAGCAGAGGCGTCAGGGGAATGGACACTGAAGCTTTCTTT.

The chain combines TRBV10-3 with TRBJ2-7, with D possibly matching TRBD2 (6 bases). The germline V gene encodes CDR1 ENHRY and CDR2 SYGVKD. Trimming took 8 bases from V and 6 from J, leaving 14 bases between them. This CDR3 contains 12 residues. DNA for the CDR3: TGTGCCATCGTCGCGGGGTTGGGCGAGCAGTACTTC. The encoded protein is CAIVAGLGEQYF.